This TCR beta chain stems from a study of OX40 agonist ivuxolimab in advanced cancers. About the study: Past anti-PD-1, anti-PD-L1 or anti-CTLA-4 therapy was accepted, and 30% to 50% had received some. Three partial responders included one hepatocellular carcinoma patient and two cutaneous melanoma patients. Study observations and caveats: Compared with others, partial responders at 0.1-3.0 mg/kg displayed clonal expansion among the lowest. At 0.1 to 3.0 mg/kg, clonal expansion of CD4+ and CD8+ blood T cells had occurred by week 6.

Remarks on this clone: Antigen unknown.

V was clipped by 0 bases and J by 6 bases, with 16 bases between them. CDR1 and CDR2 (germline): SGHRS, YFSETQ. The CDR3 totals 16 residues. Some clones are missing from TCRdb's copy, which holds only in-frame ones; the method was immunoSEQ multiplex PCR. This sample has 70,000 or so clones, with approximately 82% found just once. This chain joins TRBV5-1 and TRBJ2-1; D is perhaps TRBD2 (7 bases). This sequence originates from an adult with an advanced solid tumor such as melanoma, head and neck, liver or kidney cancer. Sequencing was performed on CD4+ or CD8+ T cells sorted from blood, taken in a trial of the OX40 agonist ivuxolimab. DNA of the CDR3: TGCGCCAGCAGCTTGGCCGGGGGGCTCGTTGTCAATGAGCAGTTCTTC. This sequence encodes CASSLAGGLVVNEQFF.